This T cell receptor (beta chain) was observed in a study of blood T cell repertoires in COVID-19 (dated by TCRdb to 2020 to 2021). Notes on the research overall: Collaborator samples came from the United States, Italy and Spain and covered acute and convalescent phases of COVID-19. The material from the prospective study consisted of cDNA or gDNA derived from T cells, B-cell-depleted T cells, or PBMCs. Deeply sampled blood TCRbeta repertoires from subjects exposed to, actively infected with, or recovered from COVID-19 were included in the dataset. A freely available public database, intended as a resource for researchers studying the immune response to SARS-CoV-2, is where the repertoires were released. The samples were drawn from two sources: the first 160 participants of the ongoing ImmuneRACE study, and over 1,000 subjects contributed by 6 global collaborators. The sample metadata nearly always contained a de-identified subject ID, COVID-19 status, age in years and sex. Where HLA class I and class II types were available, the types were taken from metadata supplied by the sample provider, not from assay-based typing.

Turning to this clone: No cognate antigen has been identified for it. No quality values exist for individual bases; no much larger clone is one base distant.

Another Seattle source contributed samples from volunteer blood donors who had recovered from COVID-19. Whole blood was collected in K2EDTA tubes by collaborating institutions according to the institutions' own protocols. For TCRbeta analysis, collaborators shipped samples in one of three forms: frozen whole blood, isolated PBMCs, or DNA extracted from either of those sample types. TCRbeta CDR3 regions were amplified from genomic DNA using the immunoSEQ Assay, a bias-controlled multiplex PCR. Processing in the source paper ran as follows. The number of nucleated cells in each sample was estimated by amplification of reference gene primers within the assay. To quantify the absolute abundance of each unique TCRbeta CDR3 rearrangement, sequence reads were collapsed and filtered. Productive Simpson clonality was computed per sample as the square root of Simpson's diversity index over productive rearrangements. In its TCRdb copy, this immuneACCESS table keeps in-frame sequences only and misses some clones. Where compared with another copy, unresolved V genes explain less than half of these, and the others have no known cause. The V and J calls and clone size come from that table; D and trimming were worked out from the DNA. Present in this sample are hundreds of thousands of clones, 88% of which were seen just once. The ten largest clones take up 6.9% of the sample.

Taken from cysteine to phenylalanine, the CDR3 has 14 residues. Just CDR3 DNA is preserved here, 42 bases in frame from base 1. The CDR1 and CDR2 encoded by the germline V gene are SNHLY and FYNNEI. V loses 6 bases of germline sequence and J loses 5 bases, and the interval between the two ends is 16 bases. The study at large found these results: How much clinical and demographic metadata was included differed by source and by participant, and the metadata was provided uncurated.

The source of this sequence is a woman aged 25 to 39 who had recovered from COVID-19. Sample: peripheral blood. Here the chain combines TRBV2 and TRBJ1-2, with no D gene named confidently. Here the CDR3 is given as CASSLAAVWYGYTF. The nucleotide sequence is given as TGTGCCAGCAGCCTGGCGGCAGTATGGTATGGCTACACCTTC.